This T cell receptor beta chain was found in a study of shared clonotypes between healthy human individuals. Study as a whole: The plates for each donor numbered three CD4 naive, three CD4 memory, two CD8 naive and one CD8 memory. Notes on the study in general: Around 4.9% of naive CD4 clonotypes were shared across four donors. The sampled material consisted only of blood, and tissue repertoires are likely to differ.

Each PCR replicate from the sorted subsets contained approximately 0.2 ug DNA, which is about 30,000 T cell genomes. Here immunoSEQ multiplex PCR was the method, and the copy in TCRdb shows in-frame clones only, minus some. Of about 820,000 clones in the sample, more than 85% were seen once. About this clone: Its matching antigen is unknown.

Germline CDR1 and CDR2: MNHEY and SVGAGI. The V gene end was trimmed by 5 bases and the J gene end by 1 base; junction bases not matched to a gene: 1. The CDR3 consists of 13 residues. Terminally differentiated effector memory CD45RA+ cells were excluded by CCR7 positive selection of CD45RO-negative cells. The gene calls are TRBV6-5 and TRBJ1-1, with 7 bases matching TRBD1. The sample was naive CD8+ T cells sorted from blood. The source is a man younger than 40 in good health. CDR3: CASSRQGNTEAFF. Here the CDR3 DNA reads TGTGCCAGCAGTAGACAGGGGAACACTGAAGCTTTCTTT.